The T cell receptor beta chain described here comes from a study of blood T cell repertoires in COVID-19. Libraries were prepared by immunoSEQ multiplex PCR; TCRdb keeps only in-frame clonotypes and omits some of them. In the table there are some 300,000 clones, around 86% of which are singletons. The CDR3 covers 14 residues. V lost 0 bases and J lost 7, with 13 bases in between. Looked up from germline, CDR1 is SGHNT and CDR2 is YYREEE (reference sequence). The chain combines TRBV5-4 with TRBJ2-5; D call uncertain. The sample taken for sequencing was peripheral blood. This receptor was obtained from an older man with acute or convalescent COVID-19. CDR3 nucleotides: TGTGCCAGCAGCTTGGATACGGAGACGGGGACCCAGTACTTC. Translation: CASSLDTETGTQYF. The full variable domain, its missing parts supplied by reference TRBV5-4 and TRBJ2-5, is ETGVTQSPTHLIKTRGQQVTLRCSSQSGHNTVSWYQQALGQGPQFIFQYYREEENGRGNFPPRFSGLQFPNYSSELNVNALELDDSALYLCASSLDTETGTQYFGPGTRLLVL.